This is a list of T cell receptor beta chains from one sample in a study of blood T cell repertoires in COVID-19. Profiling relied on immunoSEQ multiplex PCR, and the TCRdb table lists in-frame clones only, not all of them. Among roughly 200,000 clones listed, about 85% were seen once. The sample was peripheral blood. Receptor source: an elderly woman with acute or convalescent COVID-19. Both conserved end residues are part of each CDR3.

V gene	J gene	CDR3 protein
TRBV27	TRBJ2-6	CASSSETSPTWANVLTF
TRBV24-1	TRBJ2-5	CATRPWGRQETQYF
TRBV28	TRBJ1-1	CASSLKGAVAFF
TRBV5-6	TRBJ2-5	CASSSTSGRIDETQYF
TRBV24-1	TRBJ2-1	CATSVATGGAFNEQFF
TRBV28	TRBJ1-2	CASSSGTWYGYTF
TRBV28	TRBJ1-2	CASSLQGNYGYTF
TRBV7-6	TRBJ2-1	CASSLSTSSGSYNEQFF
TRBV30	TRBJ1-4	CATTGDDDRKLFF
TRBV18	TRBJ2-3	CASSQGLTDTQYF
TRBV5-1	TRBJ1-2	CASSLGGLQPRRGYTF
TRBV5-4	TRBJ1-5	CASSQSGNQPQHF
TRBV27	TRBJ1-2	CASSLLGQGIYGYTF
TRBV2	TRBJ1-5	CASSGPYSNQPQHF
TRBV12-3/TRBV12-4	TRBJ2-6	CASRESGANVLTF
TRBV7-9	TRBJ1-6	CASSLGMARGDSPLHF
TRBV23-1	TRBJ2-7	CASSRVGEEYEQYF
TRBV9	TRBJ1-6	CASSVLDSVTNSPLHF
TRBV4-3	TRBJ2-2	CASSQDWGLAGDTGELFF
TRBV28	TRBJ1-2	CASSLPRQFNGYTF
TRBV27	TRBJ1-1	CASSETGLNTEAFF
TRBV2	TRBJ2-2	CASRSQGAAGELFF
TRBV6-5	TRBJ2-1	CASSYGGLGYNEQFF
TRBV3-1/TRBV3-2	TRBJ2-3	CASSQDYGRPSTDTQYF
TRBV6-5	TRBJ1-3	CASMVGHLGNTIYF
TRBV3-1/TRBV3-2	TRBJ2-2	CASSQRGNTGELFF
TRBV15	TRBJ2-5	CATSVRRQETQYF
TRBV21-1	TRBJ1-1	CASRGPNTEAFF
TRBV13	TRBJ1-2	CASSFVIDSPTVGYTF
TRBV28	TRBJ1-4	CASSPIDRVIGKLFF
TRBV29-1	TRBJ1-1	CSVSGGANTEAFF
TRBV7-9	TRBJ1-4	CASSDMTGYSEKLFF
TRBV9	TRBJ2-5	CASSVAAGVGQETQYF
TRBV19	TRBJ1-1	CASSEGVDTEAFF
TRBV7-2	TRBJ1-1	CASSLAWGRGEAFF
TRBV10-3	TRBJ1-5	CAISEGPGGNQPQHF
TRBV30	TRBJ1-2	CAWSVSTVNGYTF
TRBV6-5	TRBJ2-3	CASSYMGDSSTDTQYF
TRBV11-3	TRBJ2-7	CASSPGTSGRAEEQYF
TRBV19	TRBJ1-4	CASSKQRAGEKLFF
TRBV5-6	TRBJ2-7	CASSGDSYEQYF
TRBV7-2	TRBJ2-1	CASTLGLALYNEQFF
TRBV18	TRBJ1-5	CASSPGAGNQPQHF
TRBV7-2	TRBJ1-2	CASSPRGDIYGYTF
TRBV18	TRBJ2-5	CASSPPTGVETQYF
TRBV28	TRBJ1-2	CASSLLVRTAFLYGYTF